The source of this T cell receptor beta chain is a study of blood T cell repertoires in COVID-19. Study as a whole: Acute and convalescent COVID-19 samples came from the United States, Italy and Spain. Sources were T cells, B-cell-depleted T cells, or PBMCs; the material itself was cDNA or gDNA.

Under the authors' procedure: Reference gene primers were amplified, and this amplification served to estimate nucleated cell counts. Generated by immunoSEQ multiplex PCR, the TCRdb table keeps only in-frame clones and is missing some. The V and J calls and clone size were taken over from that table, and D and trimming were inferred from the DNA. The data show 35,000 to 55,000 clones, about 85% seen once. The CDR3 spans 15 residues. The germline V gene has CDR1 LNHDA and CDR2 SQIVND (reference sequence). V was pared by 9 bases and J by 3 bases, with 21 bases between. The receptor's source is a woman in her seventies in a cohort sampled during active COVID-19. Source material: peripheral blood. The J gene is TRBJ2-7, the V gene TRBV19; D gene uncertain. The CDR3 is CASQKSSMALYEQYF. CDR3 nucleotide sequence: TGTGCCAGCCAGAAGAGTAGCATGGCACTCTACGAGCAGTACTTC.